Given below is one TCR beta chain in context. What it recognizes is unknown. This record belongs to a study of identical twins. General study points: Fewer insertions characterized abundant cord blood beta clonotypes, whereas memory repertoires showed none.

Carrying unique molecular identifiers, the cDNA also gained a universal primer site through template switching. TCRdb reprocessed the 5' RACE reads with MiXCR, giving one entry per CDR3 protein. In the table there are around 510,000 distinct CDR3 sequences, approximately 15% of which are singletons. Between the trimmed V and J ends, which lost 3 bases and 12 bases, there was a span of 15 bases. Germline CDR1 SNHLY, CDR2 FYNNEI. The CDR3 runs to 12 residues. The sample was also linked to a second study, of yellow fever vaccine responses in identical twins.

The sample comprised CD4+ T cells sorted from blood. This TCR was sampled from a young woman in good health. This chain uses TRBV2 with TRBJ2-7; maybe TRBD1 (5 bases). The CDR3 sequence: CASSEIRQLLYF. In DNA, the CDR3 is TGTGCCAGCAGTGAGATCCGACAGCTCTTGTACTTC.